The rows below give T cell receptor beta chains drawn from one sample of a study of shared clonotypes between healthy human individuals. The data were produced by immunoSEQ multiplex PCR, yet TCRdb's version contains in-frame clones alone and is incomplete. This table holds more than 900,000 clones, about 84% found once. Sequencing was performed on memory CD4+ T cells from PBMCs. The receptors shown here come from a man aged 18 to 30 in good health. Some clones in this sample may be carry-over from other donors' samples. CDR3s include the opening cysteine and the closing phenylalanine or tryptophan. The D gene is left open where the match is weak. The size of a clone is reported for some rows only, either as once, few or many, or as a class for expanded clones.

>TRBJ2-2|.|.|TRBV11-2
TGTGCCAGCAGCCTGACTAGAGGGGGCGGGGAGCTGTTTTTT
CASSLTRGGGELFF
>TRBJ2-3|.|TRBD1|TRBV11-2
TGTGCCAGCAGCCGTAGAGGAAACAGGGGGAGCACAGATACGCAGTATTTT
CASSRRGNRGSTDTQYF
>TRBJ2-7|.|.|TRBV28
TGTGCCAGCAGTCCGGGGACTTACTACGAGCAGTACTTC
CASSPGTYYEQYF
>TRBJ2-1|once|.|TRBV4-3
TGCGCCAGCAGCCAAGAAGGTTACAATGAGCAGTTCTTC
CASSQEGYNEQFF
>TRBJ2-5|.|TRBD1|TRBV6-1
TGTGCCAGCATAAAACGACAGGGAAAAGAGACCCAGTACTTC
CASIKRQGKETQYF
>TRBJ1-3|.|.|TRBV18
TGTGCCAGCTCACCGGATGGAAACACCATATATTTT
CASSPDGNTIYF
>TRBJ1-5|.|.|TRBV2
TGTGCCAGCAGTCTCGACAGGACGGGGCAGCCCCAGCATTTT
CASSLDRTGQPQHF
>TRBJ1-2|.|TRBD1|TRBV7-9
TGTGCCAGCAGCTTGATCGGGACAGGGGACTATGGCTACACCTTC
CASSLIGTGDYGYTF
>TRBJ1-5|.|.|TRBV7-8
TGTGCCAGCAGCCCTACTAATCAGCCCCAGCATTTT
CASSPTNQPQHF
>TRBJ2-7|.|.|TRBV5-4
TGTGCCAGCAGCTTATCCGGGGGGCGCGCCGAGCAGTACTTC
CASSLSGGRAEQYF
>TRBJ2-7|.|TRBD1|TRBV7-9
TGTGCCAGCAGCGTCCCGGACAGGGGTACCGAGCAGTACTTC
CASSVPDRGTEQYF
>TRBJ1-2|few|TRBD1|TRBV5-1
TGCGCCAGCAGCGGAAACAGGGGGCGCGACTATGGCTACACCTTC
CASSGNRGRDYGYTF
>TRBJ2-1|.|TRBD2|TRBV5-5
TGTGCCAGCAGCTTGACGTGGGAGGGCCCGTATGAGCAGTTCTTC
CASSLTWEGPYEQFF
>TRBJ2-2|.|TRBD1|TRBV28
TGTGCCAGCACCGCCTGGGGGACAGGGGGCACCGGGGAGCTGTTTTTT
CASTAWGTGGTGELFF
>TRBJ1-2|.|.|TRBV19
TGTGCCAGTACTGGGCGGAACTCCTACACCTTC
CASTGRNSYTF
>TRBJ2-7|.|.|TRBV27
TGTGCCAGCAGTTTATTACCCGAATACGAGCAGTACTTC
CASSLLPEYEQYF
>TRBJ1-3|.|.|TRBV7-3
TGTGCCAGCAGCCCCGACTACAGCAGAGGAAACACCATATATTTT
CASSPDYSRGNTIYF
>TRBJ1-2|.|.|TRBV6-1
TGTGCCAGCAGTGAGAATCCACTCTATGGCTACACCTTC
CASSENPLYGYTF
>TRBJ2-7|.|TRBD2|TRBV7-8
TGTGCCAGCAGCTTTACTAGCGGGCTTTCCTACGAGCAGTACTTC
CASSFTSGLSYEQYF
>TRBJ2-5|.|.|TRBV18
TGTGCCAGCTCGCCGGCTGGGGGTTACGTCGGAGAGACCCAGTACTTC
CASSPAGGYVGETQYF
>TRBJ2-5|few|TRBD1|TRBV5-1
TGCGCCAGCAGGGGGACAGGAAGTAGTAGAGTTGTTGGAGAGACCCAGTACTTC
CASRGTGSSRVVGETQYF
>TRBJ1-2|.|.|TRBV28
TGTGCCAGCAACCTACCAGGGATATCCGTCGGTACCTATGGCTACACCTTC
CASNLPGISVGTYGYTF
>TRBJ1-1|once|.|TRBV28
TGTGCCAGCAGCCTAGGACACTACACTGAAGCTTTCTTT
CASSLGHYTEAFF
>TRBJ2-1|.|TRBD1|TRBV7-9
TGTGCCAGCAGCTCCCCGACAGGGAGCTCCTACAATGAGCAGTTCTTC
CASSSPTGSSYNEQFF
>TRBJ2-5|.|.|TRBV19
TGTGCCAGTAGTAAGGGGCAGCGGTCGACCCAGTACTTC
CASSKGQRSTQYF
>TRBJ2-6|.|TRBD1|TRBV27
TGTGCCAGCAGGACAGGGGGCGCGGTCGCTGGGGCCAACGTCCTGACTTTC
CASRTGGAVAGANVLTF
>TRBJ1-5|once|.|TRBV11-2
TGTGCCAGCAGCCAGCACGGTCAGCCCCAGCATTTT
CASSQHGQPQHF
>TRBJ2-7|.|TRBD1|TRBV5-1
TGCGCCAGCAGCCTGTGGGACAGCGCATACGAGCAGTACTTC
CASSLWDSAYEQYF
>TRBJ1-2|.|.|TRBV4-3
TGCGCCAGCAGCCAAGAAAGTAGCGGAGGGAACTATGGCTACACCTTC
CASSQESSGGNYGYTF
>TRBJ2-5|few|TRBD2|TRBV11-2
TGTGCCAGCAGCTTACGAGCGGGAGTGAGGGGGGAGACCCAGTACTTC
CASSLRAGVRGETQYF
>TRBJ2-4|.|.|TRBV7-8
TGTGCCAGCAGCTTAAGAACCGGGTCGGGAACCAAAAACATTCAGTACTTC
CASSLRTGSGTKNIQYF
>TRBJ2-1|.|.|TRBV28
TGTGCCAGCACCCTAAACAGGGGAGCGGGATACAATGAGCAGTTCTTC
CASTLNRGAGYNEQFF
>TRBJ1-1|.|.|TRBV20-1
TGCAGTGCCGTGCTTATTGGGGAAGCTTTCTTT
CSAVLIGEAFF
>TRBJ1-1|.|.|TRBV28
TGTGCCAGCAGCTATAGGACCCCGAACACTGAAGCTTTCTTT
CASSYRTPNTEAFF
>TRBJ2-3|.|.|TRBV5-1
TGCGCCAGCAGCAACGGCCCGGGCCCAGATACGCAGTATTTT
CASSNGPGPDTQYF
>TRBJ2-1|.|.|TRBV7-2
TGTGCCAGCAGCCCGACATATGGTGACAATGAGCAGTTCTTC
CASSPTYGDNEQFF
>TRBJ1-4|.|.|TRBV28
TGTGCCAGCAGTTCAGGACTTCGGAGGAGTGAAAAACTGTTTTTT
CASSSGLRRSEKLFF
>TRBJ2-2|.|.|TRBV29-1
TGCAGCGTTAGACAGGTTTACGCCGGGGAGCTGTTTTTT
CSVRQVYAGELFF
>TRBJ1-5|once|TRBD1|TRBV9
TGTGCCAGCAGCGTAGCAGGGGGCGATCAGCCCCAGCATTTT
CASSVAGGDQPQHF
>TRBJ2-3|.|TRBD1|TRBV5-1
TGCGCCAGCAGCTTCCGCGGCGGGACAGGCGATACGCAGTATTTT
CASSFRGGTGDTQYF
>TRBJ2-1|.|.|TRBV5-1
TGCGCCAGCAGCTTGGGGCTCGGGACAAGAATTAATGAGCAGTTCTTC
CASSLGLGTRINEQFF
>TRBJ2-2|.|.|TRBV2
TGTGCCAGCGTCAAAGTAGGGAACACCGGGGAGCTGTTTTTT
CASVKVGNTGELFF
>TRBJ1-1|many|.|TRBV7-3
TGTGCCAGCAGCCTAAAGGGAGACACTGAAGCTTTCTTT
CASSLKGDTEAFF
>TRBJ2-3|.|.|TRBV7-9
TGTGCCAGCAGTCACTCGAGACTCCCTACCAGCACAGATACGCAGTATTTT
CASSHSRLPTSTDTQYF
>TRBJ2-1|.|TRBD1|TRBV15
TGTGCCACCAGCAGGGAGACTACAGGGGCGAGCTCCTACAATGAGCAGTTCTTC
CATSRETTGASSYNEQFF
>TRBJ2-7|.|TRBD2|TRBV6-5
TGTGCCAGCAGAACCCTAGCGGGAGTTATATCCGAGCAGTACTTC
CASRTLAGVISEQYF
>TRBJ2-5|.|TRBD2|TRBV7-8
TGTGCCAGCAGCTTACAGCGGGAGGGCGTAGAGACCCAGTACTTC
CASSLQREGVETQYF
>TRBJ2-7|.|.|TRBV18
TGTGCCAGCTCACCAAGTCGGGGAGACGAGCAGTACTTC
CASSPSRGDEQYF
>TRBJ2-2|.|.|TRBV7-3
TGTGCCAGCAGCCCGAAACAGCGGACCCTAGGGACCGGGGAGCTGTTTTTT
CASSPKQRTLGTGELFF
>TRBJ1-2|.|.|TRBV28
.
CASSPFGSAARIGGYTF
>TRBJ2-1|.|.|TRBV28
TGTGCCAGCACATCCTCCTACAATGAGCAGTTCTTC
CASTSSYNEQFF
>TRBJ2-7|.|TRBD1|TRBV27
TGTGCCAGCAGTCAACGACAGGGGCTTGGGGGAGCCTACGAGCAGTACTTC
CASSQRQGLGGAYEQYF